This T cell receptor beta chain is from a study of identical twins. CDR3 length: 17 residues. Germline V gives CDR1 DFQATT, CDR2 SNEGSKA (reference sequence). The trim removed 4 bases at V and 6 bases at J, leaving 12 bases unmatched. Template switching added a universal primer site, and cDNA bore unique molecular identifiers. TCRdb re-called the 5' RACE reads through MiXCR, storing one row per CDR3 protein. The repertoire holds about 530,000 distinct CDR3 sequences, 12% to 15% seen once, with around 0.48% in the top ten. Findings and caveats of the study: Researchers caution that invariant MAIT and iNKT cells could partly confound zero-insertion analyses.

As to this clonotype: Its antigen is currently unknown.

Every one of the donors was a healthy Caucasian. The same sample was also studied in work on yellow fever vaccine responses in identical twins. That paper notes: Twins showed a vaccine T cell response that reportedly seemed partly convergent, partly personalized.

Material for sequencing was CD4+ T cells sorted from blood. The receptor was derived from a woman aged 18-30 years in good health. This rearrangement joins TRBV20-1 to TRBJ2-1, with TRBD2 identical over 13 bases. CDR3 amino acids: CSATEPGGLAGVNEQFF. CDR3 DNA: TGCAGTGCTACCGAGCCAGGCGGACTAGCGGGAGTCAATGAGCAGTTCTTC.